This TCR beta chain was profiled in a study of blood T cell repertoires in COVID-19. In the study overall: T cells, B-cell-depleted T cells, or PBMCs supplied cDNA or gDNA.

As processed by the authors: Cell counts per sample came from amplifying reference gene primers. Sequencing was performed with immunoSEQ multiplex PCR; in TCRdb, only in-frame clones are kept and a portion is missing. V and J calls and clone size follow that table, whereas D and trimming were derived from the DNA. The table lists over 60,000 clones, 84% of them singletons. CDR1 SNHLY and CDR2 FYNNEI come from the germline V gene. The CDR3 consists of 14 residues. Trimming took 5 bases from V and 2 from J, leaving 11 bases between them. The receptor was isolated from a human donor in a cohort sampled during active COVID-19. Sequenced input: peripheral blood. This chain links TRBV2 with TRBJ2-3, with D perhaps TRBD1 (5 bases). CDR3 coding DNA: TGTGCCAGCAGTAGTCAGGGAAACACAGATACGCAGTATTTT. Protein product: CASSSQGNTDTQYF.